This TCR beta chain derives from a study of neurological immune-mediated disorders. Notes on the study in general: The multiple sclerosis repertoire cluster was not associated with any clinical or MRI feature. Expanded clones shared no CDR3 amino acid sequences across subjects, suggesting private repertoires in all groups.

Synthesis of cDNA was performed by 5'RACE using 10-nucleotide random UMIs. A single record per CDR3 protein comes from TCRdb applying MiXCR to the 5' RACE reads. The sample lists almost 85,000 distinct CDR3 sequences; roughly 2.6% were seen once. Unsorted libraries were generated from 2 million PBMCs. These cells had been stored in RNAlater at -80 C. Per the germline V gene, CDR1 is LGHDT and CDR2 is YNNKEL (reference sequence). The CDR3 consists of 14 residues. Trimming left V 0 bases short and J 8 bases short, with 11 bases between. This clonotype was recorded at least ten times. What it binds is not known.

This rearrangement joins TRBV3-1 to TRBJ2-1, with D hard to call. Material: PBMCs. The receptor's source is a woman aged 25 to 39 with multiple sclerosis. The CDR3 reads CASSQEKGWDEQFF. The CDR3 DNA reads TGTGCCAGCAGCCAAGAAAAGGGTTGGGATGAGCAGTTCTTC.